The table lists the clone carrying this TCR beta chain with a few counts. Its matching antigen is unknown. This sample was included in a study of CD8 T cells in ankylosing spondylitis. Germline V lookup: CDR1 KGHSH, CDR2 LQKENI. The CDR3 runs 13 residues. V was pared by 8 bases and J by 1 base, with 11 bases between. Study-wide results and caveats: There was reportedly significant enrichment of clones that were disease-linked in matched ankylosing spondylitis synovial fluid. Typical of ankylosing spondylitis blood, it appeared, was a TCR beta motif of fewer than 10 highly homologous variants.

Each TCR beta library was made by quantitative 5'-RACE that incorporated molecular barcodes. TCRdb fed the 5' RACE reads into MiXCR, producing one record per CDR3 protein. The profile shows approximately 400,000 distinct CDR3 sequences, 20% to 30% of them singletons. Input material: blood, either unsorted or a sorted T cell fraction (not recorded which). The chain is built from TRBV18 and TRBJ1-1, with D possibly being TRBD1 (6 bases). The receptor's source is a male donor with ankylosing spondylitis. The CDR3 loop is CASRGHKNTEAFF. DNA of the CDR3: TGTGCCAGCCGGGGACATAAGAACACTGAAGCTTTCTTT.